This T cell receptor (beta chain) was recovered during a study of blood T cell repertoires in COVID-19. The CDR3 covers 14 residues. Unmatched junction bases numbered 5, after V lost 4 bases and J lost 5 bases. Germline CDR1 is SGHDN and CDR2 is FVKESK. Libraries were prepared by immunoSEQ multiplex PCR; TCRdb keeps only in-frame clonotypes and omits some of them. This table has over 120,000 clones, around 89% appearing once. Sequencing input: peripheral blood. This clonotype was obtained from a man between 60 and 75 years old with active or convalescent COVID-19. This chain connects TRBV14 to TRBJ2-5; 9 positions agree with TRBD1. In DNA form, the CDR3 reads TGTGCCAGCAGCCCTTGGACAGGGGACGAGACCCAGTACTTC. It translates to CASSPWTGDETQYF.